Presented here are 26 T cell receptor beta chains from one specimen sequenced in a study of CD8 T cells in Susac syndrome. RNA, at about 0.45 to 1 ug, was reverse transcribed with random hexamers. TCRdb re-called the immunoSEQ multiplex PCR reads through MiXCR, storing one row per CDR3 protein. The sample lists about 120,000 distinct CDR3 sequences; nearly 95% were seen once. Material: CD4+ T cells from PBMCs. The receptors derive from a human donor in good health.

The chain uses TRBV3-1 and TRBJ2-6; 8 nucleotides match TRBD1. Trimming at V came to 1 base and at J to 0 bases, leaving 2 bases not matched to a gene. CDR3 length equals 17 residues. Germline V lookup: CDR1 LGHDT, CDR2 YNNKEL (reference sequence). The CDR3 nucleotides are TGTGCCAGCAGCCAAGGGACAGGGTCCTCTGGGGCCAACGTCCTGACTTTC. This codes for CASSQGTGSSGANVLTF. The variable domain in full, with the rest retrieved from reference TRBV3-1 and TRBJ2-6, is DTAVSQTPKYLVTQMGNDKSIKCEQNLGHDTMYWYKQDSKKFLKIMFSYNNKELIINETVPNRFSPKSPDKAHLNLHINSLELGDSAVYFCASSQGTGSSGANVLTFGAGSRLTVL.

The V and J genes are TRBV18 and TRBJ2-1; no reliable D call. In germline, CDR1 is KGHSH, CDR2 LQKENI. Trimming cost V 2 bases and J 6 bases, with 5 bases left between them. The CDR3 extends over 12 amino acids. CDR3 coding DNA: TGTGCCAGCTCACCAGCCAGCAATGAGCAGTTCTTC. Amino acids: CASSPASNEQFF.

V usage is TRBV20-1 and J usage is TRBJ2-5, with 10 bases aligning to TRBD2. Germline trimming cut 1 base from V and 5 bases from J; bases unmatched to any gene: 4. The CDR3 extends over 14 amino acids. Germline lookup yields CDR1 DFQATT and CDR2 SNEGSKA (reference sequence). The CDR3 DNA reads TGCAGTGCTAGAGTGCCTAGCGGGAGTGAGACCCAGTACTTC. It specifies CSARVPSGSETQYF.

The chain's CDR3 is CASSQNRGEQYF. The CDR3 region has the DNA TGTGCCAGCAGTCAAAACAGGGGCGAGCAGTACTTC. The V gene is TRBV6-6, the J gene TRBJ2-7, with 7 bases that match TRBD1. Trimming at V came to 5 bases and at J to 6 bases, leaving 4 bases not matched to a gene. This CDR3 is 12 amino acids long. CDR1 and CDR2 from the germline V gene are MNHNY and SVGAGI (reference sequence).

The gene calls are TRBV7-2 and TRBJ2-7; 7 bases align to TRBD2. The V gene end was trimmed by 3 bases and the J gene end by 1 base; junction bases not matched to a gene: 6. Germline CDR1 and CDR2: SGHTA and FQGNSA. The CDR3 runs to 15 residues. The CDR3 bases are TGTGCCAGCAGCTTCCCTTCGGGGGGATCCTACGAGCAGTACTTC. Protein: CASSFPSGGSYEQYF.

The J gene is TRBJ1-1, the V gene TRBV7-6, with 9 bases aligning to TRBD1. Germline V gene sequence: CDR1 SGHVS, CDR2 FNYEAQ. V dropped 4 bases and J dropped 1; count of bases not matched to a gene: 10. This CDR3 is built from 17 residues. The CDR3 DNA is TGTGCCAGCAGCTCCCAGACAGGGGGATCGGCGAACACTGAAGCTTTCTTT. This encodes CASSSQTGGSANTEAFF.

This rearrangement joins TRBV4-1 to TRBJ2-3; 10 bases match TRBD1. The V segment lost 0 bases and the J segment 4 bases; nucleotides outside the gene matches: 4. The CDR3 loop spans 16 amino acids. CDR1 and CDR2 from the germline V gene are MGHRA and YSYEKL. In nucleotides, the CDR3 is TGCGCCAGCAGCCAAGATACCGGGACAGGGGCAGATACGCAGTATTTT. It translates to CASSQDTGTGADTQYF.

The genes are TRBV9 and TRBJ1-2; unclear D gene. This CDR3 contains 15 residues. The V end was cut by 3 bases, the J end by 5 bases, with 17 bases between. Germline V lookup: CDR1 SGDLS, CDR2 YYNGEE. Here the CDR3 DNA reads TGTGCCAGCAGCGCCGGGTCTCCGGGCCTTTATGGCTACACCTTC. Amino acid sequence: CASSAGSPGLYGYTF.

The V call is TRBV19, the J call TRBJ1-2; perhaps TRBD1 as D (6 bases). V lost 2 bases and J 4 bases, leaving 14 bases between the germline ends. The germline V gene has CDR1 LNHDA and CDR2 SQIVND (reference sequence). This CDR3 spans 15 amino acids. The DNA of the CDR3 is TGTGCCAGTAGTATACCTGGCGAGGGGGTCTATGGCTACACCTTC. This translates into CASSIPGEGVYGYTF.

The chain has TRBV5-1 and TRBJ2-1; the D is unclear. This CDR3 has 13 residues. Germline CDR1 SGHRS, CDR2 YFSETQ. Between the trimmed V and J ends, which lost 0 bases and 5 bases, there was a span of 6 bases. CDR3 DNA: TGCGCCAGCAGCTTGGGGGTAAACAATGAGCAGTTCTTC. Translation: CASSLGVNNEQFF.

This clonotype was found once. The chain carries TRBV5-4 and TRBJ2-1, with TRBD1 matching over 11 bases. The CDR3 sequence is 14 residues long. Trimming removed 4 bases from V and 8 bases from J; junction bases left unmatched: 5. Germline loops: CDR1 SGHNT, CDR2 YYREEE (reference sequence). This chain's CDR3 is CASSAGQGAYEQFF. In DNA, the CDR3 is TGTGCCAGCAGCGCCGGACAGGGGGCTTATGAGCAGTTCTTC.

CDR3 region: CASSPGGAWSFYNEQFF. CDR3 DNA: TGTGCCAGTAGTCCAGGGGGGGCCTGGAGCTTTTACAATGAGCAGTTCTTC. This chain joins TRBV19 and TRBJ2-1; D is tentatively TRBD1 or TRBD2 (7 bases each). The CDR3 extends over 17 amino acids. V gave up 5 bases and J gave up 4 bases, with 21 bases separating them. From germline, CDR1 is LNHDA and CDR2 SQIVND (reference sequence).

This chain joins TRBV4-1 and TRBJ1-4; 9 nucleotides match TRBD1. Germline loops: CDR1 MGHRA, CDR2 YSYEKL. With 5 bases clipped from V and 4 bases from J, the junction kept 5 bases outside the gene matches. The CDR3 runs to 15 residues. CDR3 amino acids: CASSVPTGGNEKLFF. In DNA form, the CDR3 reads TGCGCCAGCAGCGTACCGACAGGGGGTAATGAAAAACTGTTTTTT.

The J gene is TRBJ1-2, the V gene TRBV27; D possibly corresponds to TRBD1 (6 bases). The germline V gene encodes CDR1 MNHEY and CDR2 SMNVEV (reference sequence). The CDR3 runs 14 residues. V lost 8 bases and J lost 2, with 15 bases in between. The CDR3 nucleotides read TGTGCCAGCCGAATGACAGGACTGAACTATGGCTACACCTTC. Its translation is CASRMTGLNYGYTF.

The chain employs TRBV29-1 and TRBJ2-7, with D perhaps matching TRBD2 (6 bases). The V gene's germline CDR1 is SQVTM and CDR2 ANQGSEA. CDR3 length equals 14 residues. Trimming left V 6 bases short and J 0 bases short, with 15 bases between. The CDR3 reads CSVLSGLHSYEQYF. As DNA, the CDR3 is TGCAGCGTCTTGAGCGGGCTTCACTCCTACGAGCAGTACTTC.

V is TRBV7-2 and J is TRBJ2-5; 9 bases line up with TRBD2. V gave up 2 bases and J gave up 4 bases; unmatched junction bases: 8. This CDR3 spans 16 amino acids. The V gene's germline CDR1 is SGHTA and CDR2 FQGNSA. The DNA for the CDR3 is TGTGCCAGCAGCTTATTCGCGGGGGGGCGTGCAGAGACCCAGTACTTC. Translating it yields CASSLFAGGRAETQYF.

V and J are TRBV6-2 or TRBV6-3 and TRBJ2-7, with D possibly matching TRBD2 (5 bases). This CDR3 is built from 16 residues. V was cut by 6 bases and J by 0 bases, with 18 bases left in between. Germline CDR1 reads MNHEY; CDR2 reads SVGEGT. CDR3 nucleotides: TGTGCCAGCAGCCCCCGCGCGGGTTTAAGCTCCTACGAGCAGTACTTC. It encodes CASSPRAGLSSYEQYF.

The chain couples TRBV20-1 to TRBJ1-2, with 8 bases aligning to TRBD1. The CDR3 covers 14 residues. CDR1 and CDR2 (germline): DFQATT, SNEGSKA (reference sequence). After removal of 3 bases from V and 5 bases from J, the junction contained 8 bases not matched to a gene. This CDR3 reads CSASSGQGRYGYTF. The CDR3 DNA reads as TGCAGTGCTAGCTCCGGACAGGGCCGGTATGGCTACACCTTC.

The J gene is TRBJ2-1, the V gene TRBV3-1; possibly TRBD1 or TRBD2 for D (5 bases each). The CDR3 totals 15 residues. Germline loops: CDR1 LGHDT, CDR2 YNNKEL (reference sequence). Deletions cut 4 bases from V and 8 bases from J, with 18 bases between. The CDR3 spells CASSPLRDARYEQFF. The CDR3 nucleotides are TGTGCCAGCAGCCCGCTCCGGGACGCCAGGTATGAGCAGTTCTTC.

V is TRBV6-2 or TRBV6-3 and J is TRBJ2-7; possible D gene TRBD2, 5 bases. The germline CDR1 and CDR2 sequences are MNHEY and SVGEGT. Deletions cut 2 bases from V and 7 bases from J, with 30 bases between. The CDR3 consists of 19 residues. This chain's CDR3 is CASSYTTPSRGNPSDEQYF. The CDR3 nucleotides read TGTGCCAGCAGTTACACAACCCCCAGTCGGGGTAACCCCTCGGATGAGCAGTACTTC.

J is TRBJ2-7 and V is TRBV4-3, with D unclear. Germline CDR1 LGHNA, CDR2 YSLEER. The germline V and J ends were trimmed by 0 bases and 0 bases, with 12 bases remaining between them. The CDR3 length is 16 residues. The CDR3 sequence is CASSQDGIGGSYEQYF. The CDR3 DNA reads TGCGCCAGCAGCCAAGATGGCATCGGTGGCTCCTACGAGCAGTACTTC.

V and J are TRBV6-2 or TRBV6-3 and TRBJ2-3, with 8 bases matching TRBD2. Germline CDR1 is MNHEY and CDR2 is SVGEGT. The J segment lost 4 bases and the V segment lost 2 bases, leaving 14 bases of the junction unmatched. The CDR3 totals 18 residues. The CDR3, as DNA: TGTGCCAGCAGTTACGGTTCGAGCGAGCGGGGGCCCCCAGATACGCAGTATTTT. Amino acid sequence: CASSYGSSERGPPDTQYF.

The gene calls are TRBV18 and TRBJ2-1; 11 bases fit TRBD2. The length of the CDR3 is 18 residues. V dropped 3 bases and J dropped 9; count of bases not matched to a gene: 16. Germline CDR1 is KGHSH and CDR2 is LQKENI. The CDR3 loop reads CASSPKIAGGPASGEQFF. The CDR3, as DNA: TGTGCCAGCTCACCGAAGATAGCGGGAGGGCCAGCCTCCGGTGAGCAGTTCTTC.

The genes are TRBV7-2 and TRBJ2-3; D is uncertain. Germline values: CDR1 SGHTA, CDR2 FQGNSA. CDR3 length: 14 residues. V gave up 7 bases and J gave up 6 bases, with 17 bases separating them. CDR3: CASIQAGSADTQYF. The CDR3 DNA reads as TGTGCCAGCATCCAAGCCGGGTCCGCGGATACGCAGTATTTT.

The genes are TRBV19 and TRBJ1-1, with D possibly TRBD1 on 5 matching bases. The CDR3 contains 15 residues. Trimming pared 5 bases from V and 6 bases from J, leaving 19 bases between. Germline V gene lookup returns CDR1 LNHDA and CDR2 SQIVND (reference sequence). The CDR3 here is CASSRDRGRVPEAFF. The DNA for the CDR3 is TGTGCCAGTAGTCGGGACCGGGGCCGAGTGCCTGAAGCTTTCTTT.

The CDR3 DNA reads TGCGCCAGCAGCCAAGATTGGCCTAAGACAGATACGCAGTATTTT. It is translated as CASSQDWPKTDTQYF. The chain employs TRBV4-3 and TRBJ2-3, with D hard to call. Germline V gene lookup returns CDR1 LGHNA and CDR2 YSLEER. Trimming removed 0 bases at V and 3 bases at J, with 10 bases between. The length of the CDR3 is 15 residues.